The 25 T cell receptor beta chains presented below share a single source sample, sequenced in a study of blood T cell repertoires in COVID-19. Assay: immunoSEQ multiplex PCR; the TCRdb copy retains only in-frame clones and omits some. The sample consists of a few hundred thousand clones, approximately 82% of them appearing once. Sequenced material: peripheral blood. These receptors came from a woman aged 18-30 years with acute or convalescent COVID-19.

This chain links TRBV6-5 with TRBJ2-7; perhaps TRBD1 as D (7 bases). V was trimmed by 0 bases and J by 2 bases, leaving 14 bases between them. The CDR3 runs 16 residues. Germline V gene sequence: CDR1 MNHEY, CDR2 SVGAGI. CDR3 DNA: TGTGCCAGCAGTTACTCCCGGGCAGGGGGGACCTACGAGCAGTACTTC. Translation gives CASSYSRAGGTYEQYF.

The chain's CDR3 is CASSFVPTTSGRFEQYF. The CDR3 nucleotides are TGTGCCAGCAGCTTTGTTCCCACGACTAGCGGGAGATTCGAGCAGTACTTC. The chain has TRBV13 and TRBJ2-7; 12 positions agree with TRBD2. V shed 3 bases and J 6 bases; nucleotides not matched to a gene: 12. Germline assignment: CDR1 PRHDT and CDR2 FYEKMQ (reference sequence). The length of the CDR3 is 17 residues.

The chain couples TRBV2 to TRBJ2-3; TRBD2 matches 11 bases. V lost 0 bases, J lost 5 bases, and 7 bases stayed unmatched. CDR3 length: 17 amino acids. Germline V gives CDR1 SNHLY, CDR2 FYNNEI. The CDR3, as DNA: TGTGCCAGCAGTGAAGCGACACTAGCGGGGGTGGTAGATACGCAGTATTTT. Translated: CASSEATLAGVVDTQYF.

This clone has a handful of counts. An end of the junction differs from the germline gene, which may be a read error. This chain uses TRBV7-7 with TRBJ2-5; 14 positions agree with TRBD2. CDR1 and CDR2 (germline): SSHAT, FNYEAQ (reference sequence). The CDR3 is 17 residues long. The chain's CDR3 is CASSLGLAGGSQETQYF. The CDR3 DNA sequence: TGTGCTAGCAGCTTAGGACTAGCGGGAGGATCCCAAGAGACCCAGTACTTC.

V and J are TRBV7-9 and TRBJ1-1; D may be TRBD1 (5 bases). The CDR3 runs to 19 residues. Trimming shortened V by 4 bases and J by 4 bases, and 28 bases separated the two germline ends. Looked up from germline, CDR1 is SEHNR and CDR2 is FQNEAQ (reference sequence). CDR3 nucleotides: TGTGCCAGCAGCTACCCTGGGGGGGAGAACGGCAACCGGGGCACTGAAGCTTTCTTT. This translates into CASSYPGGENGNRGTEAFF.

This chain joins TRBV19 and TRBJ2-1; 9 bases fit TRBD2. The CDR3 is 13 residues long. CDR1 is LNHDA and CDR2 is SQIVND in the germline V gene (reference sequence). V was pared by 6 bases and J by 9 bases, with 6 bases of the junction left unmatched. This CDR3 reads CASSGTSISEQFF. The CDR3 DNA is TGTGCCAGTAGCGGGACTAGCATTAGTGAGCAGTTCTTC.

About this clone itself: Other DNA sequences in this specimen translate into the identical CDR3. The chain has TRBV19 and TRBJ1-1; D unclear. Trimming shortened V by 5 bases and J by 0 bases, and 7 bases separated the two germline ends. The CDR3 consists of 13 residues. CDR1 is LNHDA and CDR2 is SQIVND in the germline V gene (reference sequence). The CDR3 sequence is CASSRGLNTEAFF. CDR3 coding DNA: TGTGCCAGTAGTCGGGGTCTGAACACTGAAGCTTTCTTT.

As to this clone: This specimen includes other DNA sequences encoding the same CDR3. This chain uses TRBV30 with TRBJ1-6, with 10 bases matching TRBD1. Per the germline V gene, CDR1 is GTSNPN and CDR2 is SVGIG (reference sequence). The length of the CDR3 is 14 residues. J lost 10 bases, V lost 2 bases, and 5 bases had no gene match. As DNA, the CDR3 is TGTGCCTGGAGTCGGGGACAGGGGAGATCACCCCTCCACTTT. It translates to CAWSRGQGRSPLHF.

The chain links TRBV13 to TRBJ2-1; D not certain. CDR3 length: 12 amino acids. Germline CDR1 is PRHDT and CDR2 is FYEKMQ (reference sequence). Trimming removed 2 bases from V and 7 bases from J, with 6 bases in between. CDR3 DNA sequence: TGTGCCAGCAGCTTATTCGGTAATGAGCAGTTCTTC. It translates to CASSLFGNEQFF.

The chain links TRBV29-1 to TRBJ1-1; no reliable D call. Trimming removed 5 bases at V and 1 base at J, with 5 bases between. Germline assignment: CDR1 SQVTM and CDR2 ANQGSEA. The CDR3 has 11 amino acids. This CDR3 reads CSVLKNTEAFF. DNA for the CDR3: TGCAGCGTTCTAAAGAACACTGAAGCTTTCTTT.

The chain is built from TRBV6-2 or TRBV6-3 and TRBJ2-1, with 7 bases lining up with TRBD2. The V segment lost 4 bases and the J segment 3 bases; nucleotides outside the gene matches: 9. Germline assignment: CDR1 MNHEY and CDR2 SVGEGT. There are 16 residues in the CDR3. The CDR3 bases are TGTGCCAGCAGTTTTCTAAGCGGGAAAGACTACAATGAGCAGTTCTTC. It is translated as CASSFLSGKDYNEQFF.

V gene TRBV10-3 combines with J gene TRBJ1-5; no definite D call. Trimming shortened V by 0 bases and J by 4 bases, and 13 bases separated the two germline ends. CDR3 length: 16 amino acids. Germline V lookup: CDR1 ENHRY, CDR2 SYGVKD. The CDR3 nucleotides read TGTGCCATCAGTGAGTCGGCCGGCGGACTTAATCAGCCCCAGCATTTT. Translated: CAISESAGGLNQPQHF.

The rearrangement uses TRBV3-1 (or the pseudogene TRBV3-2) and TRBJ1-3; the D is unclear. The CDR3 runs to 15 residues. V dropped 0 bases and J dropped 2 bases, with 8 bases sitting between them. Germline CDR1 LGHDT, CDR2 YNNKEL (reference sequence). The CDR3: CASSQDSQTGNTIYF. The CDR3 coding sequence is TGTGCCAGCAGCCAAGATTCGCAGACTGGAAACACCATATATTTT.

In regard to this clone: This CDR3 is also generated by other DNA sequences in the sample. The V call is TRBV4-3, the J call TRBJ2-7; D not resolved. CDR1 and CDR2 from the germline V gene are LGHNA and YSLEER. The CDR3 runs to 13 residues. Trimming shortened V by 0 bases and J by 0 bases, and 3 bases separated the two germline ends. The CDR3 sequence is CASSQDSSYEQYF. As DNA, the CDR3 is TGCGCCAGCAGCCAAGACAGCTCCTACGAGCAGTACTTC.

The chain is built from TRBV4-3 and TRBJ1-6; 9 bases line up with TRBD1. With V trimmed by 8 bases and J by 1 base, 9 bases remained unmatched. The CDR3 has 17 residues. Germline values: CDR1 LGHNA, CDR2 YSLEER. The CDR3 protein is CASGNRDRVSYNSPLHF. For the CDR3, the DNA is TGCGCCAGCGGGAACCGGGACAGGGTGTCCTATAATTCACCCCTCCACTTT.

V and J are TRBV5-6 and TRBJ2-3, with a weak D call TRBD1 (5 bases). The germline V gene has CDR1 SGHDT and CDR2 YYEEEE. The V end lost 3 bases, the J end lost 4 bases, and 9 bases lay between the germline ends. This CDR3 contains 13 residues. The CDR3 DNA is TGTGCCAGCAGCTGGACACTGGCAGATACGCAGTATTTT. This translates into CASSWTLADTQYF. The complete variable domain, with remaining parts taken from reference TRBV5-6 and TRBJ2-3, reads DAGVTQSPTHLIKTRGQQVTLRCSPKSGHDTVSWYQQALGQGPQFIFQYYEEEERQRGNFPDRFSGHQFPNYSSELNVNALLLGDSALYLCASSWTLADTQYFGPGTRLTVL.

This clone occurred a few times. This chain links TRBV6-2 or TRBV6-3 with TRBJ2-2, with unresolved D. From germline, CDR1 is MNHEY and CDR2 SVGEGT. Trimming took 6 bases from V and 4 from J, leaving 6 bases between them. This CDR3 is 12 amino acids long. As DNA, the CDR3 is TGTGCCAGCAGCTCATTCACCGGGGAGCTGTTTTTT. Translation: CASSSFTGELFF.

This clone was recorded once. The chain links TRBV28 to TRBJ1-3, with 9 nucleotides matching TRBD1. CDR1 is MDHEN, CDR2 SYDVKM, per germline. V lost 5 bases to trimming and J lost 2 bases; unmatched junction nucleotides: 4. The CDR3 extends over 15 amino acids. The CDR3 region has the DNA TGTGCCAGCAGTAACAGGGGGCTTGCTGGAAACACCATATATTTT. Its translation is CASSNRGLAGNTIYF.

This sequence joins TRBV11-2 and TRBJ1-5, with TRBD1 as a possible D gene (5 bases). V lost 5 bases and J 0 bases, leaving 11 bases between the germline ends. The CDR3 is made up of 15 amino acids. Germline CDR1 and CDR2: SGHAT and FQNNGV. The DNA for the CDR3 is TGTGCCAGCAGCCTTGACAGCAATAGCAATCAGCCCCAGCATTTT. This codes for CASSLDSNSNQPQHF.

This sequence joins TRBV5-8 and TRBJ2-1; 12 bases agree with TRBD2. Germline loops: CDR1 SGHTS, CDR2 YDEGEE. CDR3 length: 15 amino acids. Trimming took 4 bases from V and 7 from J; bases not matched to a gene: 6. The CDR3 reads CASSLTSGRINEQFF. CDR3 DNA: TGTGCCAGCAGCCTGACTAGCGGGAGAATAAATGAGCAGTTCTTC.

The genes are TRBV7-9 and TRBJ2-1; D remains unclear. Trimming cost V 5 bases and J 6 bases, with 14 bases left between them. The length of the CDR3 is 14 residues. Per the germline V gene, CDR1 is SEHNR and CDR2 is FQNEAQ (reference sequence). The CDR3 bases are TGTGCCAGCAGCCCCACGTCCAGTTCCAATGAGCAGTTCTTC. This codes for CASSPTSSSNEQFF.

This clone was observed many times. Here the CDR3 DNA reads TGTGCCAGCATTGTAAGGGGATCCGGCTATGGCTACACCTTC. Its translation is CASIVRGSGYGYTF. The V and J genes are TRBV28 and TRBJ1-2, with D perhaps TRBD1 (5 bases). The CDR3 contains 14 residues. Trimming removed 7 bases from V and 4 bases from J, with 16 bases in between. Germline V gene sequence: CDR1 MDHEN, CDR2 SYDVKM.

The chain carries TRBV24-1 and TRBJ2-3; D possibly corresponds to TRBD2 (7 bases). Germline V gene sequence: CDR1 KGHDR, CDR2 SFDVKD. CDR3 length equals 15 residues. V was pared by 9 bases and J by 6 bases, with 21 bases between. CDR3 nucleotide sequence: TGTGCCACCGGAGGGGGGACTACAAACTCCGATACGCAGTATTTT. This gives the protein CATGGGTTNSDTQYF.

The chain is built from TRBV6-2 or TRBV6-3 and TRBJ1-5; a weak D match, TRBD1 (5 bases). Germline V gene lookup returns CDR1 MNHEY and CDR2 SVGEGT. Between the trimmed V and J ends, which lost 4 bases and 4 bases, there was a span of 14 bases. CDR3 length: 15 residues. CDR3 in amino acids: CASSFSSRDNQPQHF. The CDR3 nucleotides are TGTGCCAGCAGTTTCTCTAGCAGGGATAATCAGCCCCAGCATTTT.

The chain combines TRBV2 with TRBJ2-4; tentatively, D is TRBD2 (6 bases). The CDR3 extends over 14 amino acids. Trimming shortened V by 6 bases and J by 6 bases, and 15 bases separated the two germline ends. Germline V gene data show CDR1 as SNHLY and CDR2 as FYNNEI. The CDR3 loop reads CASSAMGGGNIQYF. CDR3 bases: TGTGCCAGCAGCGCAATGGGAGGCGGAAACATTCAGTACTTC.